These 32 T cell receptor beta chains were all obtained from the same sample, sequenced in a study of CD8 T cells in Susac syndrome. With random hexamers, reverse transcription was performed on roughly 0.45 to 1 ug of RNA. Using its own MiXCR run on the immunoSEQ multiplex PCR reads, TCRdb lists one record per CDR3 protein. The sample lists roughly 180,000 distinct CDR3 sequences; approximately 94% were seen once. Material for sequencing was CD4+ T cells from PBMCs. All receptors derive from a human donor in good health.

The V call is TRBV20-1, the J call TRBJ2-5; D is possibly TRBD1 (6 bases). Trimming cost V 6 bases and J 5 bases, with 13 bases left between them. The CDR3 length is 12 residues. Germline values: CDR1 DFQATT, CDR2 SNEGSKA (reference sequence). The CDR3 reads CSAQGQRETQYF. The CDR3 DNA is TGCAGTGCACAAGGACAGCGGGAGACCCAGTACTTC.

CDR3 amino acids: CASSYSSGYNEQFF. The CDR3 region has the DNA TGTGCCAGCAGTTACAGTTCCGGATACAATGAGCAGTTCTTC. The chain joins TRBV6-6 to TRBJ2-1, with D hard to call. From germline, CDR1 is MNHNY and CDR2 SVGAGI (reference sequence). This CDR3 region has 14 residues. Trimming stripped 2 bases from V and 4 bases from J, with 9 bases between.

J is TRBJ2-7 and V is TRBV12-3 or TRBV12-4; D is possibly TRBD1 or TRBD2 (5 bases each). This CDR3 contains 12 residues. The germline V and J ends were trimmed by 3 bases and 6 bases, with 9 bases remaining between them. CDR3 amino acids: CASSFEGLEQYF. In nucleotides, the CDR3 is TGTGCCAGCAGTTTTGAGGGGCTCGAGCAGTACTTC.

J is TRBJ1-4 and V is TRBV23-1; 7 bases fit TRBD1. TRBV23-1 is labeled an ORF, and its function is uncertain. There are 15 residues in the CDR3. Trimming removed 7 bases from V and 3 bases from J; junction bases left unmatched: 8. The CDR3 DNA is TGCGCCAGCACTCGACACAGGGGATCTAATGAAAAACTGTTTTTT. This sequence encodes CASTRHRGSNEKLFF.

The rearrangement links TRBV9 to TRBJ2-7; the D is unclear. V was trimmed by 0 bases and J by 1 base, leaving 8 bases between them. The CDR3 runs 14 residues. Looked up from germline, CDR1 is SGDLS and CDR2 is YYNGEE. The chain's CDR3 is CASSVGSASYEQYF. As DNA, the CDR3 is TGTGCCAGCAGCGTAGGGTCGGCGTCCTACGAGCAGTACTTC.

The genes are TRBV30 and TRBJ2-3; D is possibly TRBD1 (6 bases). Germline V lookup: CDR1 GTSNPN, CDR2 SVGIG (reference sequence). Trimming took off 3 bases at V and 6 bases at J, with 16 bases between the two ends. The CDR3 is 14 amino acids. The CDR3, as DNA: TGTGCCTGGAGCCACAGGGTCGGGTCTGATACGCAGTATTTT. Protein: CAWSHRVGSDTQYF.

The CDR3 reads CASSSSGRGGDTQYF. The CDR3 bases are TGTGCCAGCAGCTCTAGCGGGAGGGGGGGAGATACGCAGTATTTT. This sequence joins TRBV7-2 and TRBJ2-3; 12 bases are a match to TRBD2. The CDR3 has 15 amino acids. CDR1 is SGHTA, CDR2 FQGNSA, per germline. V trimming: 4 bases; J trimming: 5 bases; junction bases outside the gene matches: 4.

The V gene is TRBV4-3, the J gene TRBJ2-1; 13 bases line up with TRBD2. Germline V lookup: CDR1 LGHNA, CDR2 YSLEER. CDR3 length equals 14 residues. V lost 3 bases, J lost 10 bases, and 3 bases stayed unmatched. The CDR3 DNA follows: TGCGCCAGCAGCCATGGACTAGCGGGAGAGGAGCAGTTCTTC. This gives the protein CASSHGLAGEEQFF.

This CDR3 is CASSPWATFYEQYF. As DNA, the CDR3 is TGTGCCAGCAGTCCCTGGGCCACCTTCTACGAGCAGTACTTC. The chain uses TRBV27 and TRBJ2-7; D not resolved. V lost 5 bases to trimming and J lost 3 bases, with 14 bases between them. Germline V gives CDR1 MNHEY, CDR2 SMNVEV (reference sequence). The CDR3 has 14 amino acids.

The rearrangement joins TRBV6-6 to TRBJ2-7, with a possible D match to TRBD2 (6 bases). From germline, CDR1 is MNHNY and CDR2 SVGAGI (reference sequence). With 0 bases removed from V and 5 bases from J, the gap between germline ends came to 14 bases. CDR3 size: 15 residues. The CDR3 DNA sequence: TGTGCCAGCAGTTACTCGAAGGGAGGACCCCACGAGCAGTACTTC. Its protein is CASSYSKGGPHEQYF.

The J gene is TRBJ2-4, the V gene TRBV28; 8 nucleotides align to TRBD1. CDR1 and CDR2 (germline): MDHEN, SYDVKM. With V trimmed by 6 bases and J by 8 bases, 9 bases remained unmatched. The CDR3 is 14 residues long. The CDR3 loop is CASRARQGRDIQYF. The CDR3 coding sequence is TGTGCCAGCAGAGCTCGACAGGGGCGAGACATTCAGTACTTC.

This clonotype was detected a few times. This sequence joins TRBV6-2 or TRBV6-3 and TRBJ2-1; a possible D gene is TRBD2 (6 bases). The germline V gene has CDR1 MNHEY and CDR2 SVGEGT. The CDR3 sequence is 12 residues long. Trimming shortened V by 5 bases and J by 4 bases, and 6 bases separated the two germline ends. For the CDR3, the DNA is TGTGCCAGCAGTCGGGGGTACAATGAGCAGTTCTTC. It translates to CASSRGYNEQFF.

V usage is TRBV27 and J usage is TRBJ1-5; TRBD1 aligns across 10 bases. This CDR3 contains 15 residues. V dropped 3 bases and J dropped 2; count of bases not matched to a gene: 1. The germline CDR1 and CDR2 sequences are MNHEY and SMNVEV (reference sequence). The CDR3 bases are TGTGCCAGCAGTTTTGGGACAGGGGGCAATCAGCCCCAGCATTTT. Amino acid sequence: CASSFGTGGNQPQHF.

This chain uses TRBV12-3 or TRBV12-4 with TRBJ1-1; D gene ambiguous. Trimming removed 8 bases from V and 1 base from J, with 8 bases in between. The CDR3 is 12 amino acids. Here the CDR3 DNA reads TGTGCCAGCCTACCGGGGAACACTGAAGCTTTCTTT. Its translation is CASLPGNTEAFF.

This clonotype occurred once. The CDR3, as DNA: TGTGCCAGCAGCGCACAGGGGGCTGACTATGGCTACACCTTC. It specifies CASSAQGADYGYTF. The V call is TRBV9, the J call TRBJ1-2; 9 nucleotides align to TRBD1. The CDR3 has 14 residues. The trim removed 3 bases at V and 3 bases at J, leaving 3 bases unmatched. CDR1 is SGDLS, CDR2 YYNGEE, per germline.

The table lists this clonotype with a count of one. The J gene is TRBJ1-2, the V gene TRBV29-1; 7 positions match TRBD1. The CDR3 length is 14 residues. Trimming took 6 bases from V and 8 from J; bases not matched to a gene: 15. Per the germline V gene, CDR1 is SQVTM and CDR2 is ANQGSEA. In nucleotides, the CDR3 is TGCAGCGTCAGAGGACAGGCCCTTACGCAGGGCTACACCTTC. Amino acids: CSVRGQALTQGYTF.

The J gene is TRBJ2-3, the V gene TRBV19; D unclear. CDR1 is LNHDA, CDR2 SQIVND, per germline (reference sequence). Trimming took off 3 bases at V and 0 bases at J, with 10 bases between the two ends. The CDR3 runs 15 residues. The CDR3 region has the DNA TGTGCCAGTAGTATCTTCAGCCCTAGCACAGATACGCAGTATTTT. Translated, it gives CASSIFSPSTDTQYF. The full variable domain, completed using reference TRBV19 and TRBJ2-3, is DGGITQSPKYLFRKEGQNVTLSCEQNLNHDAMYWYRQDPGQGLRLIYYSQIVNDFQKGDIAEGYSVSREKKESFPLTVTSAQKNPTAFYLCASSIFSPSTDTQYFGPGTRLTVL.

The V call is TRBV5-6, the J call TRBJ2-3; 9 bases line up with TRBD2. Germline V gives CDR1 SGHDT, CDR2 YYEEEE. The CDR3 covers 16 residues. With 3 bases clipped from V and 2 bases from J, the junction kept 7 bases outside the gene matches. The CDR3 DNA sequence: TGTGCCAGCAGCTCCTCGACTAGCGGTTACACAGATACGCAGTATTTT. This codes for CASSSSTSGYTDTQYF. The full variable domain, its missing parts supplied by reference TRBV5-6 and TRBJ2-3, is DAGVTQSPTHLIKTRGQQVTLRCSPKSGHDTVSWYQQALGQGPQFIFQYYEEEERQRGNFPDRFSGHQFPNYSSELNVNALLLGDSALYLCASSSSTSGYTDTQYFGPGTRLTVL.

The chain has TRBV19 and TRBJ1-1; D is undetermined. V lost 9 bases and J lost 4, with 15 bases in between. In germline, CDR1 is LNHDA, CDR2 SQIVND (reference sequence). The CDR3 consists of 13 residues. The CDR3 bases are TGTGCCAGCCGTCTACAGCCAGGCACTGAAGCTTTCTTT. It specifies CASRLQPGTEAFF.

The V gene is TRBV14, the J gene TRBJ2-5; TRBD2 is a possible D gene (5 bases). This CDR3 spans 15 amino acids. Trimming removed 4 bases from V and 0 bases from J, with 12 bases in between. From germline, CDR1 is SGHDN and CDR2 FVKESK. As DNA, the CDR3 is TGTGCCAGCAGCCGAAGATTGGACTACCAAGAGACCCAGTACTTC. Translating it yields CASSRRLDYQETQYF.

V is TRBV7-2 and J is TRBJ2-5, with D tentatively TRBD1 (6 bases). The CDR3 is 16 amino acids. V lost 4 bases and J lost 2, with 17 bases in between. The V gene's germline CDR1 is SGHTA and CDR2 FQGNSA. CDR3 DNA sequence: TGTGCCAGCAGCTCCCCCAGGGGCTGGGGACAAGAGACCCAGTACTTC. Its translation: CASSSPRGWGQETQYF.

V and J are TRBV30 and TRBJ1-2, with 8 bases matching TRBD1. The CDR3 runs to 11 residues. The germline gives CDR1 GTSNPN, CDR2 SVGIG (reference sequence). V dropped 8 bases and J dropped 8; count of bases not matched to a gene: 7. As DNA, the CDR3 is TGTGCCGGCGGACAGGGCGAGGGCTACACCTTC. Amino acid sequence: CAGGQGEGYTF.

As DNA, the CDR3 is TGTGCCAGCTCACCCCGAGGCAGGGGGTTCGGCACAGATACGCAGTATTTT. Its translation: CASSPRGRGFGTDTQYF. The chain uses TRBV18 and TRBJ2-3; 7 bases fit TRBD1. The CDR3 is 17 amino acids. Trimming removed 3 bases from V and 1 base from J; junction bases left unmatched: 10. Germline CDR1 is KGHSH and CDR2 is LQKENI.

V is TRBV4-1 and J is TRBJ2-4, with a tentative D call TRBD1 (5 bases). V dropped 4 bases and J dropped 0 bases, with 16 bases sitting between them. CDR1 and CDR2 from the germline V gene are MGHRA and YSYEKL. The CDR3 contains 17 residues. This CDR3 reads CASSPPARELAKNIQYF. CDR3 in DNA: TGCGCCAGCAGCCCCCCGGCCAGGGAACTAGCCAAAAACATTCAGTACTTC.

The chain is built from TRBV24-1 and TRBJ2-3; 16 bases fit TRBD2. The CDR3 totals 19 residues. V was clipped by 3 bases and J by 2 bases; unmatched bases: 7. Germline V gene lookup returns CDR1 KGHDR and CDR2 SFDVKD. The CDR3 region is CATSDPSGTSGRDTDTQYF. The CDR3 DNA reads TGTGCCACCAGTGATCCCTCCGGGACTAGCGGGAGGGACACAGATACGCAGTATTTT.

CDR3 nucleotide sequence: TGTGCCAGCAGCGTAGCTGGAGAGGGTCAGCCCCAGCATTTT. It encodes CASSVAGEGQPQHF. The V call is TRBV9, the J call TRBJ1-5; D is uncertain. Germline V gene data show CDR1 as SGDLS and CDR2 as YYNGEE. The ends were cut back, 0 bases at V and 6 bases at J, with 10 bases in the middle. The CDR3 runs 14 residues. The complete variable domain, with remaining parts taken from reference TRBV9 and TRBJ1-5, reads DSGVTQTPKHLITATGQRVTLRCSPRSGDLSVYWYQQSLDQGLQFLIQYYNGEERAKGNILERFSAQQFPDLHSELNLSSLELGDSALYFCASSVAGEGQPQHFGDGTRLSIL.

The J gene is TRBJ2-3, the V gene TRBV4-2; D is uncertain. V was cut by 3 bases and J by 4 bases, with 8 bases left in between. The CDR3 has 13 amino acids. The germline V gene encodes CDR1 LGHNA and CDR2 YNFKEQ. The CDR3 DNA is TGTGCCAGCAGCCACCTCAGTGCAGATACGCAGTATTTT. Its translation is CASSHLSADTQYF.

The chain has TRBV2 and TRBJ2-2; a weak D match, TRBD1 (6 bases). The CDR3 has 15 amino acids. Germline assignment: CDR1 SNHLY and CDR2 FYNNEI. Trimming removed 6 bases at V and 0 bases at J, with 11 bases between. CDR3 coding DNA: TGTGCCAGCAGGCTGACAGGATCGAACACCGGGGAGCTGTTTTTT. Translated: CASRLTGSNTGELFF. Looking up the rest from reference TRBV2 and TRBJ2-2 gives the full variable domain: EPEVTQTPSHQVTQMGQEVILRCVPISNHLYFYWYRQILGQKVEFLVSFYNNEISEKSEIFDDQFSVERPDGSNFTLKIRSTKLEDSAMYFCASRLTGSNTGELFFGEGSRLTVL.

This clonotype was observed once. The chain links TRBV7-2 to TRBJ1-2, with 8 bases identical to TRBD1. The CDR3 sequence is 15 residues long. The germline gives CDR1 SGHTA, CDR2 FQGNSA. Germline trimming cut 3 bases from V and 4 bases from J; bases unmatched to any gene: 7. The CDR3 coding sequence is TGTGCCAGCAGCTTGGGGACAGGAGCTATCTATGGCTACACCTTC. Encoded protein: CASSLGTGAIYGYTF.

The chain uses TRBV4-3 and TRBJ2-2, with unresolved D. The CDR3 consists of 18 residues. Germline CDR1 reads LGHNA; CDR2 reads YSLEER. The V and J ends lost 3 bases and 1 base respectively, with 18 bases between them. CDR3: CASSHLRWATQNTGELFF. The DNA of the CDR3 is TGCGCCAGCAGCCACCTCAGGTGGGCTACCCAGAACACCGGGGAGCTGTTTTTT.

Only one count was recorded for this clonotype. The gene calls are TRBV15 and TRBJ2-7; D is ambiguous. Germline lookup yields CDR1 LNHNV and CDR2 YYDKDF (reference sequence). This CDR3 has 15 residues. V was trimmed by 0 bases and J by 3 bases, leaving 12 bases between them. CDR3 in amino acids: CATSRDLAASYEQYF. As DNA, the CDR3 is TGTGCCACCAGCAGAGATCTGGCAGCAAGCTACGAGCAGTACTTC.

The V call is TRBV28, the J call TRBJ1-1; D is undetermined. CDR1 is MDHEN and CDR2 is SYDVKM in the germline V gene. Trimming took off 5 bases at V and 0 bases at J, with 19 bases between the two ends. This CDR3 region has 17 residues. The CDR3 spells CASSEHPGGSMNTEAFF. In nucleotides, the CDR3 is TGTGCCAGCAGTGAACATCCGGGAGGCAGTATGAACACTGAAGCTTTCTTT.